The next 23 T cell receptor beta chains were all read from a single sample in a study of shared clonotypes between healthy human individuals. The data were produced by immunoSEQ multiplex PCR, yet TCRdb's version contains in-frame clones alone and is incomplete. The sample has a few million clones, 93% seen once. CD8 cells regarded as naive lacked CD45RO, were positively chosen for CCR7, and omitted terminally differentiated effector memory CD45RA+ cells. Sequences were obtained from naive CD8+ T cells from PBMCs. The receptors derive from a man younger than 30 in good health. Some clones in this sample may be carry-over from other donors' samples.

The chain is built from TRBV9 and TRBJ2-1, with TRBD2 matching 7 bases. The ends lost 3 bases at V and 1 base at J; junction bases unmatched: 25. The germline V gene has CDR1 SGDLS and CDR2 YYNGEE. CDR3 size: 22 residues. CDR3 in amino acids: CASSGAGLSLVTQSQSYNEQFF. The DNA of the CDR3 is TGTGCCAGCAGCGGAGCGGGACTTTCGCTTGTAACGCAATCGCAATCCTACAATGAGCAGTTCTTC.

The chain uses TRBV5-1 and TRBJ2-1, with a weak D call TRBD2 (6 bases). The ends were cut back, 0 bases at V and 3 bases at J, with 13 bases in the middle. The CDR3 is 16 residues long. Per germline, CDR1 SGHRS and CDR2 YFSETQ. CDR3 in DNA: TGCGCCAGCAGCTTGGTCGTAGCGGATTTCTACAATGAGCAGTTCTTC. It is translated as CASSLVVADFYNEQFF.

The CDR3 DNA follows: TGTGCCAGCAGCCAAGAGACTAGCGGGAGAAAGACCCAGTACTTC. It codes for CASSQETSGRKTQYF. The genes are TRBV14 and TRBJ2-5, with 12 bases aligning to TRBD2. CDR3 length: 15 amino acids. Germline V CDR1 and CDR2: SGHDN, FVKESK. The ends lost 0 bases at V and 6 bases at J; junction bases unmatched: 2. The entire variable domain, with the rest obtained from reference TRBV14 and TRBJ2-5, is as follows: EAGVTQFPSHSVIEKGQTVTLRCDPISGHDNLYWYRRVMGKEIKFLLHFVKESKQDESGMPNNRFLAERTGGTYSTLKVQPAELEDSGVYFCASSQETSGRKTQYFGPGTRLLVL.

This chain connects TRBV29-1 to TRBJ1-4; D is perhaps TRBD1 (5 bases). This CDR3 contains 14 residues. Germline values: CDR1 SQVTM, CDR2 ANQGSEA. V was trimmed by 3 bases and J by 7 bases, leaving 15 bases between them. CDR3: CSVDFGLGGEKLFF. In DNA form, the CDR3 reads TGCAGCGTTGATTTTGGGTTGGGGGGTGAAAAACTGTTTTTT.

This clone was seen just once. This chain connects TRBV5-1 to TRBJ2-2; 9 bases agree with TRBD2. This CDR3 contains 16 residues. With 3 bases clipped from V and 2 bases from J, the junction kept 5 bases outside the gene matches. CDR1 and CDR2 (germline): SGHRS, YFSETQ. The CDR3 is CASSWFLAGNTGELFF. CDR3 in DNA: TGCGCCAGCAGCTGGTTCCTAGCGGGAAACACCGGGGAGCTGTTTTTT.

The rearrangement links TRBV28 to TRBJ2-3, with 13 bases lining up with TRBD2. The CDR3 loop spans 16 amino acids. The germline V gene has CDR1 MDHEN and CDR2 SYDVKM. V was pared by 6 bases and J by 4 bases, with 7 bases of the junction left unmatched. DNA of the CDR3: TGTGCCAGCAGCCGAACTAGCGGGAGGGGTTCAGATACGCAGTATTTT. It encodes CASSRTSGRGSDTQYF.

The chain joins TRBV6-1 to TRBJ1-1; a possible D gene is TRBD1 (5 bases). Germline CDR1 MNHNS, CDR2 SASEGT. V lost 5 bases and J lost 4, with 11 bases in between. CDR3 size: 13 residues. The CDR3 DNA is TGTGCCAGCAGTCAGGGTGGGGTCACTGAAGCTTTCTTT. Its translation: CASSQGGVTEAFF.

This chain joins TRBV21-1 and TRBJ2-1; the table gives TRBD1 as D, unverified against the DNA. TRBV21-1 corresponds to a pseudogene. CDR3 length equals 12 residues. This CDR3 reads CASSSHRNEQFF. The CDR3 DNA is TGTGCCAGCAGCTCCCACAGAAATGAGCAGTTCTTC.

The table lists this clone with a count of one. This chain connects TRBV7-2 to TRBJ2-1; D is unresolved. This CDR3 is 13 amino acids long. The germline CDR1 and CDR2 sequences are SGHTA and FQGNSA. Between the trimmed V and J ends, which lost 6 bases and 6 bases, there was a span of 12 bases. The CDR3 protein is CASSLGSGNEQFF. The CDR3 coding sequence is TGTGCCAGCAGTTTGGGGTCGGGCAATGAGCAGTTCTTC.

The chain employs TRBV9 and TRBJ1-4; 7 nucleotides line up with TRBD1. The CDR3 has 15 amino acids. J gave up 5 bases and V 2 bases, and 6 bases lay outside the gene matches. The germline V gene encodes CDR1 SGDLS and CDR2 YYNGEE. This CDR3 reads CASSVRDSVNEKLFF. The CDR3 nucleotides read TGTGCCAGCAGCGTCCGGGACAGCGTAAATGAAAAACTGTTTTTT.

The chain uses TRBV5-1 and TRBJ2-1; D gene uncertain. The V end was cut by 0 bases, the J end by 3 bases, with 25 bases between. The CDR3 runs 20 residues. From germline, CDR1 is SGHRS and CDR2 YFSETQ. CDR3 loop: CASSLADWDRPELSYNEQFF. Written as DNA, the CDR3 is TGCGCCAGCAGCTTGGCCGATTGGGATCGCCCCGAACTAAGCTACAATGAGCAGTTCTTC.

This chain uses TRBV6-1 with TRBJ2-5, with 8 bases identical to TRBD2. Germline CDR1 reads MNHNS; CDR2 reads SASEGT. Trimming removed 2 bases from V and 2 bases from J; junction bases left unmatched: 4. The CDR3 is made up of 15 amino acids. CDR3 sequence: CASSELAGAQETQYF. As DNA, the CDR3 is TGTGCCAGCAGTGAACTAGCGGGTGCTCAAGAGACCCAGTACTTC.

CDR3 in DNA: TGTGCCAGCAGCGTACCCACAGGGGACCCGGGACTTAACACTGAAGCTTTCTTT. It yields the protein CASSVPTGDPGLNTEAFF. V usage is TRBV9 and J usage is TRBJ1-1; the match to TRBD1 covers 7 bases. The germline V gene has CDR1 SGDLS and CDR2 YYNGEE. After removal of 1 base from V and 2 bases from J, the junction contained 14 bases not matched to a gene. This CDR3 spans 18 amino acids.

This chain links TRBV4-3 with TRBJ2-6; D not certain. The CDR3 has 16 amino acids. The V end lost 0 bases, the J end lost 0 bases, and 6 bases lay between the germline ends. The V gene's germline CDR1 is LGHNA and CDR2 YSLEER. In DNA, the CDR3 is TGCGCCAGCAGCCAAGAGGCAAACTCTGGGGCCAACGTCCTGACTTTC. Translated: CASSQEANSGANVLTF.

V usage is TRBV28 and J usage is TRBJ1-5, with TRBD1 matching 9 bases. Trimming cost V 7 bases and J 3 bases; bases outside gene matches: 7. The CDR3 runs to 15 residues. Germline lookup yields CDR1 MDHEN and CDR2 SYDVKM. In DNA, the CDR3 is TGTGCCAGCAATGACAGGGGGGCGGACAATCAGCCCCAGCATTTT. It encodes CASNDRGADNQPQHF.

CDR3 protein: CATRRDMNTEAFF. In nucleotides, the CDR3 is TGTGCCACCCGCCGGGACATGAACACTGAAGCTTTCTTT. This chain connects TRBV10-3 to TRBJ1-1; possibly TRBD1 for D (6 bases). This CDR3 is 13 amino acids long. V gave up 10 bases and J gave up 0 bases, with 12 bases separating them. The germline V gene encodes CDR1 ENHRY and CDR2 SYGVKD.

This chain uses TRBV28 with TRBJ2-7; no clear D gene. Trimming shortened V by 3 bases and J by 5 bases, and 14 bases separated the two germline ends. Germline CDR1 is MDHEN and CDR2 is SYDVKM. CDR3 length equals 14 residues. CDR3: CASSFDFLGNEQYF. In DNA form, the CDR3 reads TGTGCCAGCAGTTTTGACTTCCTTGGAAACGAGCAGTACTTC.

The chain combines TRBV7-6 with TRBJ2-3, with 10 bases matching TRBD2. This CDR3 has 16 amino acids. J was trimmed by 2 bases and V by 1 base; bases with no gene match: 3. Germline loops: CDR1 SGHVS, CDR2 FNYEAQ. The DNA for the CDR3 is TGTGCCAGCAGCTTAGGGACTAGCGGATACACAGATACGCAGTATTTT. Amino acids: CASSLGTSGYTDTQYF.

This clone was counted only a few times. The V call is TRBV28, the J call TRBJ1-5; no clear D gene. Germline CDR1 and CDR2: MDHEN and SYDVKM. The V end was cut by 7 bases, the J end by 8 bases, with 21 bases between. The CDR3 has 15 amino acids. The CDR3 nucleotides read TGTGCCAGCACGACCCCCTACAAGCGGATCGAGCCCCAGCATTTT. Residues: CASTTPYKRIEPQHF. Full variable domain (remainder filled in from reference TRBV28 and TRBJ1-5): DVKVTQSSRYLVKRTGEKVFLECVQDMDHENMFWYRQDPGLGLRLIYFSYDVKMKEKGDIPEGYSVSREKKERFSLILESASTNQTSMYLCASTTPYKRIEPQHFGDGTRLSIL.

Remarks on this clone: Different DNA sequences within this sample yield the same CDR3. This CDR3 is CASSVVGGRTDTQYF. CDR3 DNA sequence: TGTGCCAGCAGCGTAGTTGGCGGGAGGACAGATACGCAGTATTTT. The genes are TRBV9 and TRBJ2-3; 8 bases align to TRBD2. The germline gives CDR1 SGDLS, CDR2 YYNGEE. The CDR3 spans 15 residues. V was pared by 0 bases and J by 3 bases, with 3 bases of the junction left unmatched.

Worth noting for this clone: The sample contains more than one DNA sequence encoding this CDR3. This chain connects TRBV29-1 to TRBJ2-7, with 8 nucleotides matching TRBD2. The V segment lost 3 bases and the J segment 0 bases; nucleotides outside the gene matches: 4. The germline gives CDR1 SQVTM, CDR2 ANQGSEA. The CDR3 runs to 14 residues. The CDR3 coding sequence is TGCAGCGTTGACGGGCTAGCGGGCTCCTACGAGCAGTACTTC. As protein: CSVDGLAGSYEQYF.

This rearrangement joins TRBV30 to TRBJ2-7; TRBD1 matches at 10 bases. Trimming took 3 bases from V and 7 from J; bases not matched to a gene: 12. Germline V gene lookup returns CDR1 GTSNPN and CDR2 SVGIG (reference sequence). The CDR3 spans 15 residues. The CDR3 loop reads CAWRNRDRGPGEQYF. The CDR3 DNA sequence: TGTGCCTGGAGGAACCGGGACAGGGGTCCGGGGGAGCAGTACTTC.

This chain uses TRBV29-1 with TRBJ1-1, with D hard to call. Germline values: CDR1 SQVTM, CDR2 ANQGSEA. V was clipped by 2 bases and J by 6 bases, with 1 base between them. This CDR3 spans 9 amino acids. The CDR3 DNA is TGCAGCGTTGAACCTGAAGCTTTCTTT. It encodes CSVEPEAFF.